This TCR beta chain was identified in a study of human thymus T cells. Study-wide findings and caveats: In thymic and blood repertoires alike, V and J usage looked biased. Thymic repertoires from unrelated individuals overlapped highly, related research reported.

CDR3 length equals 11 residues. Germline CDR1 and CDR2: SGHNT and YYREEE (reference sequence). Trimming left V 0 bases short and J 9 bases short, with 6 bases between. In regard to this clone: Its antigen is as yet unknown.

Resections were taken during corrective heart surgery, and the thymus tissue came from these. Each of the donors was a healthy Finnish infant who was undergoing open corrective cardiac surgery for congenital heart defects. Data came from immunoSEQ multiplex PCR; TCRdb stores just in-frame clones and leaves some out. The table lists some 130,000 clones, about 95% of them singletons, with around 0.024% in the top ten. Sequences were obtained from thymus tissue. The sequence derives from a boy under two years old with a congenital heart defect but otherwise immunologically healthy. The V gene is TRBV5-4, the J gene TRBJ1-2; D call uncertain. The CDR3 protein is CASSLARSYTF. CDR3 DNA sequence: TGTGCCAGCAGCTTGGCCAGGAGCTACACCTTC.